This TCR beta chain was captured in a study of blood T cell repertoires in COVID-19. Turning to the study itself: Acute-phase and convalescent COVID-19 samples originated in the United States, Italy and Spain. Nucleic acid was either cDNA or gDNA, and it came from T cells, B-cell-depleted T cells, or PBMCs.

In Seattle, patients joined the study during active infection and were tracked longitudinally. Authors' analysis steps: Amplified reference gene primers provided the basis for estimating nucleated cell counts. The protocol was immunoSEQ multiplex PCR, while the TCRdb copy is restricted to in-frame clones and leaves out a portion. V, J and clone size reflect that table, while D and trimming were determined from the DNA. This sample has approximately 350,000 clones, with around 92% found just once. Trimming took 3 bases from V and 5 from J, leaving 16 bases between them. Germline V gives CDR1 KGHSH, CDR2 LQKENI. This CDR3 has 16 residues.

The V and J genes are TRBV18 and TRBJ1-4, with D possibly TRBD1 on 6 matching bases. This clonotype was sampled from a young woman with COVID-19, enrolled during active disease. Sequencing used peripheral blood. The chain's CDR3 is CASSPSATGLNEKLFF. The CDR3, as DNA: TGTGCCAGCTCACCCTCCGCGACAGGCTTAAATGAAAAACTGTTTTTT.